A selection of T cell receptor beta chains follows, all from one sample in a study of cytomegalovirus exposure and HLA in healthy donors. The repertoire was sequenced with immunoSEQ multiplex PCR; TCRdb's copy has only in-frame clones and lacks some. The sample records around 200,000 clones, 70% to 85% being singletons. Sequenced material: PBMCs. These TCRs come from a middle-aged woman in good health and CMV-seronegative. The CDR3 runs from the conserved cysteine through the conserved F or W. The D gene is left open where the match is weak. For some rows the clone size is stated as once, few or many, or as a class when expanded; others skip it.

d_call clone_size j_call v_call cdr3_aa cdr3_nt
TRBD1 . TRBJ1-2 TRBV29-1 CSVETGGRQGYTF TGCAGCGTTGAGACAGGGGGTAGGCAGGGCTACACCTTC
TRBD2 . TRBJ2-3 TRBV30 CAWTSRTGGIGDTQYF TGTGCCTGGACCTCCCGAACGGGGGGGATCGGAGATACGCAGTATTTT
. . TRBJ1-4 TRBV9 CASSASIGGEKLFF TGTGCCAGCAGCGCAAGTATAGGAGGGGAAAAACTGTTTTTT
. once TRBJ1-6 TRBV9 CASSVGGQSRSPLHF TGTGCCAGCAGCGTAGGAGGACAAAGTAGGTCACCCCTCCACTTT
. . TRBJ1-1 TRBV19 CASREDTEAFF TGTGCCAGTAGGGAGGATACTGAAGCTTTCTTT
. few TRBJ1-1 TRBV6-6 CASSSPSGGTEAFF TGTGCCAGCAGTTCTCCTAGCGGGGGCACTGAAGCTTTCTTT
TRBD2 few TRBJ2-4 TRBV5-6 CASSDGLAGAGNIQYF TGTGCCAGCAGCGACGGACTAGCGGGGGCCGGGAACATTCAGTACTTC
TRBD2 . TRBJ2-3 TRBV6-4 CASSEGTSGSGDTQYF TGTGCCAGCAGTGAGGGGACTAGCGGATCTGGAGATACGCAGTATTTT
TRBD1 . TRBJ1-3 TRBV5-1 CASSPQDRFSGNTIYF TGCGCCAGCAGCCCCCAGGACAGGTTCTCTGGAAACACCATATATTTT
TRBD1 . TRBJ2-7 TRBV7-9 CASSLGTDYSEQYF TGTGCCAGCAGCCTGGGGACAGATTACAGCGAGCAGTACTTC
. . TRBJ2-5 TRBV5-4 CASSHVFSGRETQYF TGTGCCAGCAGCCACGTCTTTTCGGGTAGAGAGACCCAGTACTTC